The TCR beta chain described here comes from a study of Ad26.COV2.S vaccination and SARS-CoV-2 variants. Germline V gene lookup returns CDR1 MNHEY and CDR2 SVGEGT. The CDR3 is 17 residues long. The J segment lost 1 base and the V segment lost 0 bases, leaving 8 bases of the junction unmatched. Clones were sequenced by immunoSEQ multiplex PCR, and TCRdb holds only the in-frame ones, with some missing. In the table there are about 440,000 clones, roughly 85% of which are singletons. Study-wide results and limits: Researchers cautioned that TCR breadth and depth analyses may have underestimated total T cell responses.

This clone came up once. The antigen remains undetermined. Treatment specified: around 19 received Ad26.COV2.S at low or high dose, single or two shots; about 5 received placebo; per-sample allocation not given. Repertoires come from day 63 after the first vaccine or placebo injection. This clonotype originated in a person aged 18-65 years who received the Ad26.COV2.S COVID-19 vaccine or a placebo. The chain uses TRBV6-2 or TRBV6-3 and TRBJ2-7, with TRBD1 matching 8 bases. The sequenced sample was peripheral blood, obtained in a trial of Ad26.COV2.S vaccine versus placebo. CDR3 loop: CASSYSLGQGISYEQYF. CDR3 nucleotide sequence: TGTGCCAGCAGTTACTCTCTCGGACAGGGAATTTCCTACGAGCAGTACTTC.